The 12 T cell receptor beta chains below were found in one sample sequenced in a study of spatial heterogeneity in lung cancer. Sample time point: sample taken at primary tumor resection. Extraction of whole RNA from tumor, nontumor lung or frozen PBMC preceded unsorted sequencing. TCRdb reprocessed the 5' RACE reads with MiXCR, giving one entry per CDR3 protein. The sample has some 45,000 distinct CDR3 sequences; roughly 12% are singletons. This specimen consisted of PBMCs, obtained at surgery. The receptors stem from a female donor with early-stage non-small cell lung cancer.

This clonotype turned up a few times. The V and J genes are TRBV7-9 and TRBJ1-4; 7 nucleotides line up with TRBD1. This CDR3 is built from 15 residues. CDR1 and CDR2 from the germline V gene are SEHNR and FQNEAQ (reference sequence). J was trimmed by 3 bases and V by 4 bases; bases with no gene match: 5. CDR3 sequence (DNA): TGTGCCAGCAGCTCGACAGGGATGCCTAATGAAAAACTGTTTTTT. It specifies CASSSTGMPNEKLFF.

This clonotype was counted only a few times. The chain links TRBV12-3 or TRBV12-4 to TRBJ1-1; D gene uncertain. There are 11 residues in the CDR3. V was clipped by 6 bases and J by 6 bases, with 8 bases between them. As DNA, the CDR3 is TGTGCCAGCAGGGTTTTGGCTGAAGCTTTCTTT. Its translation: CASRVLAEAFF.

This clonotype was detected a few times. The V gene is TRBV6-2 or TRBV6-3, the J gene TRBJ2-1; 11 bases agree with TRBD2. V shed 7 bases, J shed 5 bases, and the junction held 16 bases outside the gene matches. Germline V gene lookup returns CDR1 MNHEY and CDR2 SVGEGT. The CDR3 runs to 18 residues. This CDR3 reads CASTKARTIAGGNNEQFF. The DNA for the CDR3 is TGTGCCAGCACCAAGGCACGTACTATAGCGGGGGGGAACAATGAGCAGTTCTTC.

The sample holds many counts of this clonotype. This chain links TRBV20-1 with TRBJ1-5; no firm D call. This CDR3 has 14 amino acids. Trimming shortened V by 0 bases and J by 0 bases, and 6 bases separated the two germline ends. The germline gives CDR1 DFQATT, CDR2 SNEGSKA (reference sequence). CDR3 coding DNA: TGCAGTGCTAGAGATTCCTATAGCAATCAGCCCCAGCATTTT. This translates into CSARDSYSNQPQHF.

This clonotype was picked up a small number of times. V gene TRBV6-2 or TRBV6-3 combines with J gene TRBJ2-7; D may be TRBD2 (6 bases). In germline, CDR1 is MNHEY, CDR2 SVGEGT. V lost 8 bases to trimming and J lost 3 bases, with 11 bases between them. The CDR3 is made up of 12 amino acids. In DNA, the CDR3 is TGTGCCAGCTTGACTAGTAGCTACGAGCAGTACTTC. Amino acid sequence: CASLTSSYEQYF.

This chain's CDR3 is CASSPGGGAHPEAFF. CDR3 sequence (DNA): TGTGCCAGCAGCCCGGGGGGGGGCGCGCACCCTGAAGCTTTCTTT. The rearrangement joins TRBV7-9 to TRBJ1-1, with a possible D match to TRBD1 (6 bases). The V end lost 5 bases, the J end lost 6 bases, and 19 bases lay between the germline ends. The CDR3 extends over 15 amino acids. Germline V lookup: CDR1 SEHNR, CDR2 FQNEAQ (reference sequence). The full variable domain, in which reference TRBV7-9 and TRBJ1-1 provide the parts outside the CDR3, is DTGVSQNPRHKITKRGQNVTFRCDPISEHNRLYWYRQTLGQGPEFLTYFQNEAQLEKSRLLSDRFSAERPKGSFSTLEIQRTEQGDSAMYLCASSPGGGAHPEAFFGQGTRLTVV.

This clonotype was seen only a few times. The rearrangement joins TRBV24-1 to TRBJ2-3, with D perhaps TRBD2 (6 bases). V was shortened by 0 bases and J by 5 bases, with 14 bases between the two germline ends. Germline V gives CDR1 KGHDR, CDR2 SFDVKD. The CDR3 is 16 residues long. The CDR3 sequence: CATSDLGGPQGDTQYF. For the CDR3, the DNA is TGTGCCACCAGTGATTTGGGAGGGCCTCAGGGAGATACGCAGTATTTT.

The rearrangement joins TRBV3-1 to TRBJ1-6; D not resolved. CDR1 and CDR2 from the germline V gene are LGHDT and YNNKEL (reference sequence). This CDR3 region has 15 residues. V shed 4 bases and J shed 0 bases, with 7 bases lying between them. For the CDR3, the DNA is TGTGCCAGCAGCCTAGTTAGCTCCTATAATTCACCCCTCCACTTT. Translated: CASSLVSSYNSPLHF. Full variable domain (outside the CDR3, taken from reference TRBV3-1 and TRBJ1-6): DTAVSQTPKYLVTQMGNDKSIKCEQNLGHDTMYWYKQDSKKFLKIMFSYNNKELIINETVPNRFSPKSPDKAHLNLHINSLELGDSAVYFCASSLVSSYNSPLHFGNGTRLTVT.

This clonotype was counted at least ten times. The chain links TRBV6-6 to TRBJ2-3; 13 positions match TRBD2. The CDR3 runs 19 residues. Germline CDR1 is MNHNY and CDR2 is SVGAGI (reference sequence). V gave up 5 bases and J gave up 4 bases; unmatched junction bases: 15. The CDR3 protein is CASSATEPGLAGRADTQYF. DNA of the CDR3: TGTGCCAGCAGTGCGACCGAACCGGGACTAGCGGGGAGGGCAGATACGCAGTATTTT.

This clonotype was found many times. The chain is built from TRBV7-8 and TRBJ2-2, with D perhaps TRBD1 (5 bases). The germline gives CDR1 SGHVS, CDR2 FQNEAQ. The CDR3 is made up of 13 amino acids. V was shortened by 5 bases and J by 6 bases, with 10 bases between the two germline ends. As DNA, the CDR3 is TGTGCCAGCAGCCCCAGGGATGCCGGGGAGCTGTTTTTT. Translated: CASSPRDAGELFF.

This clonotype came up many times. This chain uses TRBV9 with TRBJ2-1; 7 nucleotides agree with TRBD2. CDR1 is SGDLS and CDR2 is YYNGEE in the germline V gene. CDR3 length equals 18 residues. Germline trimming cut 3 bases from V and 0 bases from J; bases unmatched to any gene: 12. CDR3 amino acids: CASSAKYFGGSSYNEQFF. CDR3 bases: TGTGCCAGCAGCGCGAAATACTTCGGGGGGAGCTCCTACAATGAGCAGTTCTTC.

This clonotype was seen only a few times. The chain links TRBV7-9 to TRBJ1-2; unclear D gene. The germline V gene has CDR1 SEHNR and CDR2 FQNEAQ (reference sequence). The CDR3 is 14 residues long. Trimming shortened V by 10 bases and J by 1 base, and 16 bases separated the two germline ends. The CDR3 nucleotides read TGTGCCACCGCGGCCCTCTGGGGTAACTATGGCTACACCTTC. The encoded protein is CATAALWGNYGYTF.